This T cell receptor beta chain was identified during a study of sequential checkpoint blockade in melanoma. In the study overall: Each arm's sequence ended with maintenance nivolumab.

Germline CDR1 is MNHEY and CDR2 is SVGAGI. The CDR3 has 13 residues. V was shortened by 6 bases and J by 4 bases, with 12 bases between the two germline ends. Assay: immunoSEQ multiplex PCR; the TCRdb copy retains only in-frame clones and omits some. The table has some 20,000 clones, around three fifths seen once; the top ten hold roughly a sixth. Regarding treatment: randomized to nivolumab then ipilimumab (arm A) or the reverse (arm B). No patient had prior DNA-damaging chemotherapy. The chain is built from TRBV6-5 and TRBJ1-2; no definite D call. The origin of this receptor is a human donor with melanoma. The starting material was CD8+ T cells sorted from blood (inferred from file names), obtained from a patient given nivolumab and ipilimumab in sequence. The CDR3 spells CASSIGSLYGYTF. The CDR3 region has the DNA TGTGCCAGCAGCATCGGGAGCCTCTATGGCTACACCTTC.